These T cell receptor beta chains were read from a single sample in a study of T cells after yellow fever vaccination. TCRdb passed the 5' RACE reads through MiXCR, listing each CDR3 protein once. This repertoire shows 240,000 or so distinct CDR3 sequences, 6.9% found once; its top ten account for approximately 0.84%. The material was CD4+ T cells sorted from PBMCs, obtained 15 days after the yellow fever booster vaccination. These receptors were collected from a man under 40 who received the YFV17D yellow fever vaccine. The CDR3 runs from the conserved cysteine through the conserved F or W. Each record gives: clone size, J gene, V gene, D gene, CDR3 DNA, CDR3 protein. A D gene is named only where the DNA matches it firmly. The size entry is marked missing in some rows and otherwise reads once, few, many or a size class.

size: .
J: TRBJ2-7
V: TRBV20-1
D: .
DNA: TGCAGTGCTAGAGGGTCCAGGGGGGATTACGAGCAGTACTTC
CDR3: CSARGSRGDYEQYF

size: .
J: TRBJ1-6
V: TRBV6-2/TRBV6-3
D: .
DNA: TGTGCCAGCACCCTGCGGCAGACCAATTCACCCCTCCACTTT
CDR3: CASTLRQTNSPLHF

size: .
J: TRBJ2-7
V: TRBV6-1
D: .
DNA: TGTGCCAGCAGTGAAGTCGACTCTAGTGGCTGGGGATTC
CDR3: CASSEVDSSGWGF

size: many
J: TRBJ2-3
V: TRBV7-2
D: .
DNA: TGTGCCAGCAGGCGACCAGGGGTTCGGACAGATACGCAGTATTTT
CDR3: CASRRPGVRTDTQYF

size: few
J: TRBJ2-7
V: TRBV5-1
D: TRBD2
DNA: TGCGCCAGCAGCCCCGGACTAGCCCCCGAGCAGTACTTC
CDR3: CASSPGLAPEQYF

size: many
J: TRBJ2-4
V: TRBV12-3/TRBV12-4
D: .
DNA: TGTGCCAGCAGTCCCCCGAAAGCCAAAAACATTCAGTACTTC
CDR3: CASSPPKAKNIQYF

size: few
J: TRBJ1-2
V: TRBV5-1
D: TRBD1
DNA: TGCGCCAGCAGCGGGACAGGGGGGGGCTATGGCTACACCTTC
CDR3: CASSGTGGGYGYTF

size: .
J: TRBJ2-1
V: TRBV20-1
D: TRBD1
DNA: TGCAGTGCTAGAGATCTCGAGTCACAGGGGGGCGCGAGCTCCTACAATGAGCAGTTCTTC
CDR3: CSARDLESQGGASSYNEQFF

size: many
J: TRBJ2-7
V: TRBV29-1
D: TRBD1
DNA: TGCAGCGTTGTGACAGGGGGATCCTACGAGCAGTACTTC
CDR3: CSVVTGGSYEQYF

size: .
J: TRBJ2-3
V: TRBV7-2
D: TRBD1
DNA: TGTGCCAGCAGCTTAGCTGGGACAGGGACGCAGTATTTT
CDR3: CASSLAGTGTQYF

size: .
J: TRBJ2-6
V: TRBV5-8
D: .
DNA: TGTGCCAGCAGCGTTCGGCAGGGGAGCTCTGGGGCCAACGTCCTGACTTTC
CDR3: CASSVRQGSSGANVLTF

size: few
J: TRBJ2-2
V: TRBV11-2
D: TRBD2
DNA: TGTGCCAGCAGCTCCCGACCCCTAGCGGGAGTTGGCACCGGGGAGCTGTTTTTT
CDR3: CASSSRPLAGVGTGELFF

size: .
J: TRBJ2-5
V: TRBV5-1
D: .
DNA: TGCGCCAGCAGCTCCACGGACAGTTCAGAGACCCAGTACTTC
CDR3: CASSSTDSSETQYF

size: few
J: TRBJ2-7
V: TRBV18
D: .
DNA: TGTGCCAGCTCACCACCGCGGTCCCCCTACGAGCAGTACTTC
CDR3: CASSPPRSPYEQYF

size: many
J: TRBJ2-7
V: TRBV5-1
D: .
DNA: TGCGCCAGCAGCTTGGGAATGGCTGACGGGCAGTACTTC
CDR3: CASSLGMADGQYF

size: .
J: TRBJ2-7
V: TRBV10-1
D: TRBD2
DNA: TGCGCCACCCTACGGACTAGCGGTCGTAGATCTAGCTCCTACGAGCAGTACTTC
CDR3: CATLRTSGRRSSSYEQYF

size: few
J: TRBJ2-2
V: TRBV20-1
D: TRBD1
DNA: TGCAGTGCCCAAGGGACAGGGGGCTTTTATGGGGAGCTGTTTTTT
CDR3: CSAQGTGGFYGELFF

size: many
J: TRBJ2-1
V: TRBV7-2
D: TRBD2
DNA: TGTGCCAGCAGCTCCCGGGGGGGGAATGAGCAGTTCTTC
CDR3: CASSSRGGNEQFF

size: many
J: TRBJ2-1
V: TRBV3-1
D: TRBD2
DNA: TGTGCCAGCAGTTCAAGCGGGAGGGCCTACAATGAGCAGTTCTTC
CDR3: CASSSSGRAYNEQFF

size: .
J: TRBJ1-1
V: TRBV27
D: .
DNA: TGTGCCAGCAGTTTACGGGGGGCGATGACTGAAGCTTTCTTT
CDR3: CASSLRGAMTEAFF

size: few
J: TRBJ2-5
V: TRBV7-2
D: TRBD2
DNA: TGTGCCAGCAGCTTAGATTTTGGCGGGAGGGAGACCCAGTACTTC
CDR3: CASSLDFGGRETQYF

size: .
J: TRBJ1-2
V: TRBV4-3
D: .
DNA: TGCGCCAGCAGCCCTACAGGGTCTAACTATGGCTACACCTTC
CDR3: CASSPTGSNYGYTF

size: many
J: TRBJ2-1
V: TRBV4-3
D: TRBD2
DNA: TGCGCCAGCAGCCAAGATTCGTCGGGAGGGGGGTACAATGAGCAGTTCTTC
CDR3: CASSQDSSGGGYNEQFF

size: .
J: TRBJ2-1
V: TRBV27
D: .
DNA: TGTGCCAGCAGTACAAAACAGGGCTCCTACAATGAGCAGTTCTTC
CDR3: CASSTKQGSYNEQFF

size: .
J: TRBJ2-5
V: TRBV25-1
D: .
DNA: TGTGCCAGCAGGGCAGGGGCAGGTGAGACCCAGTACTTC
CDR3: CASRAGAGETQYF

size: few
J: TRBJ2-3
V: TRBV10-1
D: TRBD2
DNA: TGCGCCAGCAGTGATGCGGGAGAAGGGACAGATACGCAGTATTTT
CDR3: CASSDAGEGTDTQYF

size: .
J: TRBJ2-6
V: TRBV29-1
D: .
DNA: TGCAGCGTGGCAGGGGCTGCCGGGGCCAACGTCCTGACTTTC
CDR3: CSVAGAAGANVLTF

size: few
J: TRBJ2-1
V: TRBV19
D: TRBD1
DNA: TGTGCCAGTACAGGTCGACAGGGGAATGACAATGAGCAGTTCTTC
CDR3: CASTGRQGNDNEQFF

size: .
J: TRBJ2-5
V: TRBV12-3/TRBV12-4
D: .
DNA: TGTGCCAGCAGTTTAGGGCGACTTAGGGAGACCCAGTACTTC
CDR3: CASSLGRLRETQYF

size: few
J: TRBJ1-4
V: TRBV20-1
D: .
DNA: TGCAGTGCGGGTCGTCCGGGGCGATCGGAAAAACTGTTTTTT
CDR3: CSAGRPGRSEKLFF

size: .
J: TRBJ2-1
V: TRBV6-5
D: .
DNA: TGTGCCAGCAGTTACTCGAAATCCTACCTATCCGCCTATGAGCAGTTCTTC
CDR3: CASSYSKSYLSAYEQFF

size: many
J: TRBJ2-4
V: TRBV12-3/TRBV12-4
D: .
DNA: TGTGCCAGCACCAGGGACAGCGGGTTGTACTTC
CDR3: CASTRDSGLYF

size: .
J: TRBJ2-7
V: TRBV12-3/TRBV12-4
D: .
DNA: TGTGCCAGCAGTTTTCTGTCCTACGAGCAGTACTTC
CDR3: CASSFLSYEQYF

size: .
J: TRBJ2-7
V: TRBV12-3/TRBV12-4
D: .
DNA: TGTGCCAGCAGTGGGGCGGGCCACGAGCAGTACTTC
CDR3: CASSGAGHEQYF

size: few
J: TRBJ2-5
V: TRBV20-1
D: TRBD2
DNA: TGCAGTGCCCAACTAGCGGTATCAAAAGAGACCCAGTACTTC
CDR3: CSAQLAVSKETQYF

size: once
J: TRBJ1-5
V: TRBV12-3/TRBV12-4
D: .
DNA: TGTGCCAGCAGTTTAGCCAGCCGGGGGCCCCAGCATTTT
CDR3: CASSLASRGPQHF

size: few
J: TRBJ2-5
V: TRBV27
D: .
DNA: TGTGCCAGCAGTTTCCCAGGGAACCAAGAGACCCAGTACTTC
CDR3: CASSFPGNQETQYF

size: many
J: TRBJ2-5
V: TRBV7-2
D: .
DNA: TGTGCCAGCAGCTTAATGGCCCCTCAAGAGACCCAGTACTTC
CDR3: CASSLMAPQETQYF

size: .
J: TRBJ2-1
V: TRBV3-1
D: .
DNA: TGTGCCAGCAGCCGAAACAGGAGGAGCTCCTACAATGAGCAGTTCTTC
CDR3: CASSRNRRSSYNEQFF

size: many
J: TRBJ1-2
V: TRBV12-3/TRBV12-4
D: .
DNA: TGTGCCAGCAGTTTAAGGATGGGCTACACCTTC
CDR3: CASSLRMGYTF

size: few
J: TRBJ2-3
V: TRBV20-1
D: TRBD2
DNA: TGCAGTGCTAGCTCTCTAGCGGGAGGCGGTGGCACAGATACGCAGTATTTT
CDR3: CSASSLAGGGGTDTQYF

size: many
J: TRBJ2-1
V: TRBV6-1
D: TRBD2
DNA: TGTGCCAGCAGACCACTAGCGGGAGGGCCGAGCTCCTACAATGAGCAGTTCTTC
CDR3: CASRPLAGGPSSYNEQFF

size: many
J: TRBJ2-1
V: TRBV20-1
D: TRBD2
DNA: TGCAGTGCGACTACTAGCGGGAGGCGAGGTGAGCAGTTCTTC
CDR3: CSATTSGRRGEQFF

size: few
J: TRBJ2-1
V: TRBV5-5
D: .
DNA: TGTGCCAGCAGCGACCGAAACGCGGATGTGCGGTTCTTC
CDR3: CASSDRNADVRFF

size: .
J: TRBJ2-1
V: TRBV5-1
D: TRBD2
DNA: TGCGCCAGCACAGACGGGACTAGCGGGAGGGCCTCGTTTTGGAATGAGCAGTTCTTC
CDR3: CASTDGTSGRASFWNEQFF

size: .
J: TRBJ2-7
V: TRBV9
D: TRBD2
DNA: TGTGCCAGCAGCCCGTTCGGCGGGAGGGCCTACGAGCAGTACTTC
CDR3: CASSPFGGRAYEQYF

size: .
J: TRBJ2-5
V: TRBV5-1
D: .
DNA: TGCGCCAGCAGCTGGGGGCTAGCGGAGCAGAGCGGAGAGACCCAGTACTTC
CDR3: CASSWGLAEQSGETQYF

size: many
J: TRBJ2-1
V: TRBV5-6
D: .
DNA: TGTGCCAGCAAACCTCGAGTCCTCGGGGAGCAGTTCTTC
CDR3: CASKPRVLGEQFF

size: many
J: TRBJ2-7
V: TRBV29-1
D: .
DNA: TGCAGCGTTGATCTGGGCGCAGATCCCTACGAGCAGTACTTC
CDR3: CSVDLGADPYEQYF

size: .
J: TRBJ2-2
V: TRBV12-3/TRBV12-4
D: .
DNA: TGTGCCAGCACCTTAGCGGTCGCCGGGGAGCTGTTTTTT
CDR3: CASTLAVAGELFF

size: many
J: TRBJ2-1
V: TRBV5-1
D: TRBD2
DNA: TGCGCCAGCAGCTCCGGGACTAGCGGGATAGATGAGCAGTTCTTC
CDR3: CASSSGTSGIDEQFF

size: few
J: TRBJ2-1
V: TRBV19
D: .
DNA: TGTGCCAGTAGTACCCGGACCAAGCAGTTCTTC
CDR3: CASSTRTKQFF

size: few
J: TRBJ2-2
V: TRBV28
D: .
DNA: TGTGCGCACAGGGGCGGGGAGGGCCCAGCCGGGGAGCTGTTTTTT
CDR3: CAHRGGEGPAGELFF

size: few
J: TRBJ2-3
V: TRBV5-6
D: .
DNA: TGTGCCAGCAGTCCGGGCAGTCCAGATACGCAGTATTTT
CDR3: CASSPGSPDTQYF